This T cell receptor (beta chain) was found in a study of shared clonotypes between healthy human individuals. CDR1 is SGHNT and CDR2 is YYREEE in the germline V gene (reference sequence). Trimming left V 5 bases short and J 4 bases short, with 18 bases between. The CDR3 consists of 15 residues. TCRdb's table, derived via immunoSEQ multiplex PCR, lists solely in-frame clones and lacks some. The sample lists approximately 2,000,000 clones, approximately 90% occurring once. The sample comprised naive CD4+ T cells from PBMCs. The subset is: CD45RA+ positively selected. The sequence was obtained from a man in his late teens or twenties in good health. Some clones in this sample may be carry-over from other donors' samples. The J gene is TRBJ2-5, the V gene TRBV5-4; TRBD1 is a possible D gene (5 bases). The CDR3 DNA reads TGTGCCAGCAGTAGTGGCCCTCGACAGACAGAGACCCAGTACTTC. As protein: CASSSGPRQTETQYF.